These T cell receptor beta chains were read from a single sample in a study of cytomegalovirus exposure and HLA in healthy donors. Profiling relied on immunoSEQ multiplex PCR, and the TCRdb table lists in-frame clones only, not all of them. This sample has about 130,000 clones; just under 80% occur once, and the top ten carry 5% to 6.5%. Sequenced material: PBMCs. The source is a man aged 25 to 40 in good health and CMV-seronegative. CDR3s include the opening cysteine and the closing phenylalanine or tryptophan. Fields, in order: D gene, V gene, clone size, J gene, CDR3 DNA, CDR3 protein. D genes are given only for firm matches. Where a row states a size, it is once, few, many or the class of an expanded clone; other rows omit it.

TRBD1	TRBV10-3	-	TRBJ1-2	TGTGCCATCAGTGACCAAGAAGGACAGGGGGCAAGAGGCTACACCTTC	CAISDQEGQGARGYTF
TRBD2	TRBV9	-	TRBJ2-7	TGTGCCAGCAGCCCCCGGACTAGCTACGAGCAGTACTTC	CASSPRTSYEQYF
-	TRBV5-8	-	TRBJ1-6	TGTGCCAGCAGCTTGAACAGGGTTTCACCCCTCCACTTT	CASSLNRVSPLHF
-	TRBV6-5	-	TRBJ2-7	TGTGCCAGCAGTCCAGGGGACTACGAGCAGTACTTC	CASSPGDYEQYF
-	TRBV10-3	-	TRBJ1-2	TGTGCCATCAGTGAGTCCGCAGTCAACTATGGCTACACCTTC	CAISESAVNYGYTF
TRBD2	TRBV6-5	-	TRBJ2-7	TGTGCCAGCAGTTACTACCTAGCGGAAGCGGGATACGAGCAGTACTTC	CASSYYLAEAGYEQYF
-	TRBV6-5	once	TRBJ1-6	TGTGCCAGCAGTTACTCGACCGGCGCGGAACCCCTCCACTTT	CASSYSTGAEPLHF
-	TRBV7-6	few	TRBJ2-2	TGTGCCAGCAGCTCCCCGAGGGGGGGAAGGACCGGGGAGCTGTTTTTT	CASSSPRGGRTGELFF
TRBD1	TRBV14	-	TRBJ2-7	TGTGCCAGCAGCCAATTACCCCGGGACAGGGTCCACGAGCAGTACTTC	CASSQLPRDRVHEQYF
-	TRBV6-6	-	TRBJ1-2	TGTGCCAGCTTTCAGGCTGCCTCGTATGGCTACACCTTC	CASFQAASYGYTF
-	TRBV2	-	TRBJ1-3	TGTGCCAGCAAAAGGTCGGAGGCTGGAAACACCATATATTTT	CASKRSEAGNTIYF
-	TRBV6-5	-	TRBJ2-7	TGTGCCCCGCCACAGAGCGAGCAGTACTTC	CAPPQSEQYF
-	TRBV7-8	few	TRBJ2-5	TGTGCCAGCAGCAGAAGTCGGGTCCCCGAAGAGACCCAGTACTTC	CASSRSRVPEETQYF
TRBD1	TRBV5-1	-	TRBJ2-3	TGCGCCAGCAGCTTGGAACAGGGGGCGCAGTATTTT	CASSLEQGAQYF
TRBD1	TRBV7-2	few	TRBJ1-2	TGTGCCAGCAGCTTAGATGGGACAGCCAAGTACTATGGCTACACCTTC	CASSLDGTAKYYGYTF
-	TRBV11-3	-	TRBJ1-5	TGTGCCAGCAGCTCGGTGGGGCACCCAAGCAATCAGCCCCAGCATTTT	CASSSVGHPSNQPQHF
TRBD1	TRBV19	-	TRBJ1-5	TGTGCCAGTAGTTGGGGACAGGGCATCAATCAGCCCCAGCATTTT	CASSWGQGINQPQHF
TRBD1	TRBV6-5	few	TRBJ1-1	TGTGCCAGCAGCAGGGGGCTTCTGAACACTGAAGCTTTCTTT	CASSRGLLNTEAFF
TRBD1	TRBV7-8	once	TRBJ2-7	TGTGCCAGCAGCCTAGACCCACAGGGGTCCGCCTTGAAGCAGTACTTC	CASSLDPQGSALKQYF
TRBD1	TRBV4-1	-	TRBJ2-1	TGCGCCAGCAGCCAGCCCGCTGTCGGGACAGGGGGGCGAGAGCAGTTCTTC	CASSQPAVGTGGREQFF
-	TRBV6-1	-	TRBJ2-7	TGTGCCAGCGGGCACGCCGAGCAGTACTTC	CASGHAEQYF
-	TRBV28	once	TRBJ2-5	TGTGCCAGCAGCCCCGACAGGTACGAGACCCAGTACTTC	CASSPDRYETQYF
-	TRBV4-1	-	TRBJ1-5	TGCGCCAGCAGCCGCGTACCACCTACAGGATTTAGCAATCAGCCCCAGCATTTT	CASSRVPPTGFSNQPQHF
-	TRBV4-2	-	TRBJ1-2	TGTGCCAGCAGCCAAGATCGCGGCAGCTATGGCTACACCTTC	CASSQDRGSYGYTF
TRBD1	TRBV4-1	-	TRBJ2-7	TGCGCCAGCAGCCATTTAGCCGGGACAGGGAGCTCCTACGAGCAGTACTTC	CASSHLAGTGSSYEQYF
-	TRBV27	few	TRBJ2-1	TGTGCCAGCACCCCCCTAGGGGATCGTGAGCAGTTCTTC	CASTPLGDREQFF
-	TRBV28	once	TRBJ1-2	TGTGCCAGCAGTTTACCCCACTCTGGCTACACCTTC	CASSLPHSGYTF
-	TRBV4-1	once	TRBJ1-2	TGCGCCAGCAGCCAAGGCCCTTTCCCAGACTATGGCTACACCTTC	CASSQGPFPDYGYTF